This TCR beta chain was recorded in a study of T cell clusters in autoimmune cytopenias. The CDR3 runs 12 residues. Germline loops: CDR1 MDHEN, CDR2 SYDVKM. Multiplex touch-down PCR amplified TRB using TRB-A and TRB-B pools in one tube. After re-calling the multiplex PCR reads, TCRdb lists one entry per CDR3 protein, DNA absent. The sample totals roughly 10,000 distinct CDR3 sequences; its top ten clones hold roughly 21%. Study results and caveats: The T cell clusters came from computational analysis alone and lack functional validation. TRB repertoire shifts in secondary cytopenia and chronic lymphocytic leukemia mostly reflected lymphoma, not autoimmunity.

Roughly 38,000 genome equivalents of blood DNA were amplified for TRB. As regards this clonotype: The antigen remains undetermined.

This same sample was also part of a study on T cell repertoires in aging, cancer and after chemotherapy. According to that study: In cancer patients, declining TCR diversity with age involved lost richness and lost evenness.

This receptor was taken from a human donor in good health. Specimen: peripheral blood. The genes are TRBV28 and TRBJ1-2; TCRdb lists TRBD1, though no DNA is available to test this call. CDR3 region: CASSVDSYGYTF.